This entry is about one TCR beta chain. Antigen unknown. The sample belongs to a study of cytomegalovirus exposure and HLA in healthy donors. Study-wide findings and caveats: Most TCR sequences were uncommon, yet certain public TCRs appeared in many donors. Presence/absence analyses supposed approximately even sequencing depth among donors. Certain indistinguishable V segments, among them TRBV6-2 and TRBV6-3, were excluded.

Researchers ran the PCR with 60 Vbeta and 13 Jbeta primers. Only in-frame clones appear in the TCRdb table, and some are missing; sequencing was by immunoSEQ multiplex PCR. The table shows 120,000 to 150,000 clones, with 84% occurring only once. Trimming cost V 6 bases and J 7 bases, with 16 bases left between them. The CDR3 is made up of 14 amino acids. Looked up from germline, CDR1 is MNHNS and CDR2 is SASEGT. This chain joins TRBV6-1 and TRBJ2-4; D ambiguous. Material: PBMCs. The clonotype was recovered from a boy aged 2 to 9 in good health and CMV-seronegative. The CDR3 DNA sequence: TGTGCCAGCAGACTACCGGCCCCTCCGAACATTCAGTACTTC. Protein product: CASRLPAPPNIQYF.